What follows is one T cell receptor (beta chain) and its context. The antigen is undetermined. The sample providers were healthy Caucasian people from Russia, aged roughly 6 to 95. This sample is part of a study of blood T cells in healthy people across ages. Regarding the study as a whole: PBMCs went unsorted, and a conclusive naive versus antigen-experienced comparison was therefore prevented.

It was with a sample-barcoded 5' primer and a J-beta primer mix that a second PCR of roughly 6 to 12 cycles was run. TCRdb used MiXCR to reprocess the 5' RACE reads, holding one entry per CDR3 protein. The sample holds some 920,000 distinct CDR3 sequences; roughly 51% are singletons and the top ten take about 22%. The V gene lost 0 bases and the J gene lost 1 base, with 7 bases spanning the gap. The CDR3 runs to 14 residues. Germline CDR1 SGHAT, CDR2 FQNNGV. This receptor was taken from a woman in her fifties or sixties in good health. The sequenced sample was blood. This chain connects TRBV11-2 to TRBJ2-7; D possibly corresponds to TRBD1 (6 bases). CDR3: CASSLEGHSYEQYF. CDR3 coding DNA: TGTGCCAGCAGCTTAGAGGGACATTCCTACGAGCAGTACTTC.